This T cell receptor (beta chain) came from a study of cytomegalovirus exposure and HLA in healthy donors. The PCR contained 60 Vbeta and 13 Jbeta primers. Data came from immunoSEQ multiplex PCR; TCRdb stores just in-frame clones and leaves some out. The table has tens of thousands of clones, roughly three quarters seen once. Regarding this clone: Its specificity is unknown.

Germline V gene lookup returns CDR1 SGHNT and CDR2 YYREEE (reference sequence). V lost 0 bases, J lost 2 bases, and 0 bases stayed unmatched. The CDR3 extends over 14 amino acids. Study-level points and caveats: Available immune exposure information was restricted to CMV serostatus only.

Sequencing input: PBMCs. The rearrangement links TRBV5-4 to TRBJ2-5; 8 nucleotides agree with TRBD2. This clonotype originated in a man aged 18 to 30 in good health and CMV-seronegative. The CDR3 DNA is TGTGCCAGCAGCTTGGAGCGGGGGCAAGAGACCCAGTACTTC. Protein sequence: CASSLERGQETQYF. The variable domain in full, completed from reference TRBV5-4 and TRBJ2-5, reads ETGVTQSPTHLIKTRGQQVTLRCSSQSGHNTVSWYQQALGQGPQFIFQYYREEENGRGNFPPRFSGLQFPNYSSELNVNALELDDSALYLCASSLERGQETQYFGPGTRLLVL.